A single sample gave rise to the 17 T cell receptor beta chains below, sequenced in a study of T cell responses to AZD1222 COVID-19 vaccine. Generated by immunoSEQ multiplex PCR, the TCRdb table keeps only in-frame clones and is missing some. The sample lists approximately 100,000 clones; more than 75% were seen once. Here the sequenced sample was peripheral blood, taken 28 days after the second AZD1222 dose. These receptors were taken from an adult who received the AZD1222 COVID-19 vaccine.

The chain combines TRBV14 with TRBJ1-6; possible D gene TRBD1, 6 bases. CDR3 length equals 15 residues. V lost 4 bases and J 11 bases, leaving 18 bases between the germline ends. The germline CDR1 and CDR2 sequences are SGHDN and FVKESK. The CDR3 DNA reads TGTGCCAGCAGCCCGACGGACAGATTTGGGACACCCCTCCACTTT. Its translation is CASSPTDRFGTPLHF.

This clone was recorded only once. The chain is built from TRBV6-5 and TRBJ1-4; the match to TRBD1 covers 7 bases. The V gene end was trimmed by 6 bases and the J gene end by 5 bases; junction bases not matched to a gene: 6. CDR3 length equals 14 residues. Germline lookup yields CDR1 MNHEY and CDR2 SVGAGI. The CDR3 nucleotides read TGTGCCAGCAGACTTGACAGGGTGAATGAAAAACTGTTTTTT. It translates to CASRLDRVNEKLFF.

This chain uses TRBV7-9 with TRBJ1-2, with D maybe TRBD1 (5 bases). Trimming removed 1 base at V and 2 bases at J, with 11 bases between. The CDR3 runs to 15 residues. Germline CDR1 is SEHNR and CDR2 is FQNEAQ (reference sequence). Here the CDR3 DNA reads TGTGCCAGCAGCTTAGGAGGGGCAGGGAACTATGGCTACACCTTC. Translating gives CASSLGGAGNYGYTF.

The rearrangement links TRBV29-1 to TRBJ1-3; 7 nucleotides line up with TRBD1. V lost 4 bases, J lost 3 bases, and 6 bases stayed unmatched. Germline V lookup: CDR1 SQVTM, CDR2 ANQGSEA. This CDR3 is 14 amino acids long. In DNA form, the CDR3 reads TGCAGCGTTGTGGACAGGTCTGGTGGAAACACCATATATTTT. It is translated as CSVVDRSGGNTIYF.

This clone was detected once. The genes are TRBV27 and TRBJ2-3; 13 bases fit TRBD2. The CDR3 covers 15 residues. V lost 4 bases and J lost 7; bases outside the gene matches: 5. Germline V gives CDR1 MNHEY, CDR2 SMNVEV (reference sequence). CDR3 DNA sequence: TGTGCCAGCAGTTCACTAGCGGGAGGGTGGAATACGCAGTATTTT. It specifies CASSSLAGGWNTQYF.

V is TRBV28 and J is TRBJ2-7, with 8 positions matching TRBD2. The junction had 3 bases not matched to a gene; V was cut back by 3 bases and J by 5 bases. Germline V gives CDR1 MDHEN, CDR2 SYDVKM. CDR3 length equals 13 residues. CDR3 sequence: CASSFSGTNEQYF. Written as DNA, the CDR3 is TGTGCCAGCAGTTTTAGCGGGACTAACGAGCAGTACTTC.

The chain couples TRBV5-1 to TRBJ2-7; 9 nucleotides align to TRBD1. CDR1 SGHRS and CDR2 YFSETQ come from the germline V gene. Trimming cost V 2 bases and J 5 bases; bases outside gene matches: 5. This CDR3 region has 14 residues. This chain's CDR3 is CASSLYWTGDEQYF. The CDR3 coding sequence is TGCGCCAGCAGCTTATATTGGACAGGGGACGAGCAGTACTTC.

In nucleotides, the CDR3 is TGTGCCAGCAGTGACAGTGGGGAAGAAGCTTTCTTT. Amino acid sequence: CASSDSGEEAFF. The chain carries TRBV2 and TRBJ1-1; unclear D gene. Germline lookup yields CDR1 SNHLY and CDR2 FYNNEI. V dropped 3 bases and J dropped 8 bases, with 10 bases sitting between them. The CDR3 runs 12 residues. The full variable domain, its missing parts supplied by reference TRBV2 and TRBJ1-1, is EPEVTQTPSHQVTQMGQEVILRCVPISNHLYFYWYRQILGQKVEFLVSFYNNEISEKSEIFDDQFSVERPDGSNFTLKIRSTKLEDSAMYFCASSDSGEEAFFGQGTRLTVV.

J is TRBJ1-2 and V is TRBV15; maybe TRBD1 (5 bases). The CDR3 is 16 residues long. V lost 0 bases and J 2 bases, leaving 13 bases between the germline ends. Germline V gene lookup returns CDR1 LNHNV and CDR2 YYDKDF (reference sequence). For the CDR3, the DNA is TGTGCCACCAGCAGAGATAAGGCAGGGCAAAACTATGGCTACACCTTC. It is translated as CATSRDKAGQNYGYTF.

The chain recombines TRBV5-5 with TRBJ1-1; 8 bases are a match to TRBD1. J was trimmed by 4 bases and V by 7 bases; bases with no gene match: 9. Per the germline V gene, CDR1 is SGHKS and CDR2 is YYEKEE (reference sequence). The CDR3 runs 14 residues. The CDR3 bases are TGTGCCAGCCGCGGACAGGGTTCGAGCACTGAAGCTTTCTTT. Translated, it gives CASRGQGSSTEAFF.

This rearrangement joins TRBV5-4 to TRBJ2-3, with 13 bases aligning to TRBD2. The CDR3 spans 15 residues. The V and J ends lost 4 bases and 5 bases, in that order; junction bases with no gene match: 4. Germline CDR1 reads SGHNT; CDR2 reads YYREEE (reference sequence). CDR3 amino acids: CASSITSGGVDTQYF. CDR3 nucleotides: TGTGCCAGCAGCATCACTAGCGGGGGGGTAGATACGCAGTATTTT.

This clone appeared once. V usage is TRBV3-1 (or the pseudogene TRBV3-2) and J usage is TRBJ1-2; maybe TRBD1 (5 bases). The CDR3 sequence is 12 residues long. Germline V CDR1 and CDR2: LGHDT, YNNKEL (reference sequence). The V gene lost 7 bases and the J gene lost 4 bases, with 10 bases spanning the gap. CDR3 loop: CASKGLLYGYTF. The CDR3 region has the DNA TGTGCCAGCAAGGGACTTCTCTATGGCTACACCTTC.

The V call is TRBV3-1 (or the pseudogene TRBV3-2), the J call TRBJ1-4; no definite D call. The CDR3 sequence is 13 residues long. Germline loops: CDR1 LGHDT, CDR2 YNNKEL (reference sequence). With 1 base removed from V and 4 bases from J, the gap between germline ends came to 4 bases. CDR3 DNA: TGTGCCAGCAGCCAAGTCGGTAATGAAAAACTGTTTTTT. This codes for CASSQVGNEKLFF.

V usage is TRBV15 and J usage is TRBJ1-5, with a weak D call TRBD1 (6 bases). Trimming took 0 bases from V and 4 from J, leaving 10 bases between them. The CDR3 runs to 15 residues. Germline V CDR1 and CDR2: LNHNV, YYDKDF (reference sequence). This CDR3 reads CATSRERGRNQPQHF. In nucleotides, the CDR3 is TGTGCCACCAGCAGAGAGCGGGGGCGGAATCAGCCCCAGCATTTT.

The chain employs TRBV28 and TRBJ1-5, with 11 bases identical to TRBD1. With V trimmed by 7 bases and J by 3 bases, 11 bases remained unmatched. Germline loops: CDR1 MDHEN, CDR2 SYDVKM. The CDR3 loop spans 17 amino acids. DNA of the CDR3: TGTGCCAGCAATGAATCATCGGACAGGGGGCTCAATCAGCCCCAGCATTTT. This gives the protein CASNESSDRGLNQPQHF. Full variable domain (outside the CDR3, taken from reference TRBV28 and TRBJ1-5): DVKVTQSSRYLVKRTGEKVFLECVQDMDHENMFWYRQDPGLGLRLIYFSYDVKMKEKGDIPEGYSVSREKKERFSLILESASTNQTSMYLCASNESSDRGLNQPQHFGDGTRLSIL.

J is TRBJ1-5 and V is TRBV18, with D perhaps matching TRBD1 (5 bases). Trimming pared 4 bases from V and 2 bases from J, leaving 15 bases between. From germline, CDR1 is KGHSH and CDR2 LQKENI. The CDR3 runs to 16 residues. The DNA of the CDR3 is TGTGCCAGCTCACGGTTGGGGGGTTGGGGCAATCAGCCCCAGCATTTT. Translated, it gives CASSRLGGWGNQPQHF.

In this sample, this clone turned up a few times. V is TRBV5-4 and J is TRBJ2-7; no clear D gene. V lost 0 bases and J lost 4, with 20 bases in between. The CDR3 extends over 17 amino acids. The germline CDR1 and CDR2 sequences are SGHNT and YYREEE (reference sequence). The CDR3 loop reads CASSLGSLSGSIYEQYF. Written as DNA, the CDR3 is TGTGCCAGCAGCTTGGGATCACTGTCCGGATCGATTTACGAGCAGTACTTC.